The 24 T cell receptor beta chains reported below all come from one sample, sequenced in a study of shared clonotypes between healthy human individuals. The naive CD8 population came from CD45RO-negative cells selected for CCR7, without terminally differentiated effector memory CD45RA+ cells. The method was immunoSEQ multiplex PCR; TCRdb's version includes in-frame clones alone and lacks a portion of them. The sample holds about 2 million clones, about 95% seen once. Sequenced input: naive CD8+ T cells sorted from blood. The receptors shown here come from a man younger than 35 in good health.

The chain is built from TRBV19 and TRBJ2-7; 7 bases fit TRBD1. V lost 5 bases and J lost 2; bases outside the gene matches: 9. CDR1 LNHDA and CDR2 SQIVND come from the germline V gene (reference sequence). This CDR3 contains 15 residues. Here the CDR3 reads CASSPLWDRAYEQYF. CDR3 in DNA: TGTGCCAGTAGTCCTCTCTGGGACAGAGCCTACGAGCAGTACTTC.

The chain uses TRBV4-1 and TRBJ1-2; D is ambiguous. The ends were cut back, 4 bases at V and 6 bases at J, with 21 bases in the middle. Germline V gene lookup returns CDR1 MGHRA and CDR2 YSYEKL. The CDR3 runs to 16 residues. The CDR3 protein is CASSLVLQPGADGYTF. The CDR3 DNA follows: TGCGCCAGCAGCCTCGTCCTACAACCGGGCGCCGATGGCTACACCTTC.

The chain employs TRBV19 and TRBJ2-2; D is unresolved. The CDR3 is 11 residues long. CDR1 is LNHDA, CDR2 SQIVND, per germline (reference sequence). Trimming left V 7 bases short and J 8 bases short, with 8 bases between. DNA of the CDR3: TGTGCCAGTAACATGGGAGGGGAGCTGTTTTTT. Translating it yields CASNMGGELFF.

This chain uses TRBV10-2 with TRBJ2-2; 7 bases fit TRBD1. J gave up 6 bases and V 7 bases, and 5 bases lay outside the gene matches. The CDR3 has 13 residues. Germline CDR1 and CDR2: WSHSY and SAAADI. CDR3: CASKVQGAGELFF. The DNA for the CDR3 is TGCGCCAGCAAAGTGCAGGGGGCCGGGGAGCTGTTTTTT.

In its sample, this clone was seen once. The chain couples TRBV6-1 to TRBJ2-7, with D maybe TRBD1 (6 bases). The CDR3 sequence is 14 residues long. V was trimmed by 6 bases and J by 2 bases, leaving 14 bases between them. From germline, CDR1 is MNHNS and CDR2 SASEGT. CDR3 in amino acids: CASSLQGSTYEQYF. The CDR3 nucleotides are TGTGCCAGCAGCTTACAGGGTTCGACCTACGAGCAGTACTTC.

This clone was seen more than once but under ten times. This chain joins TRBV6-5 and TRBJ1-2, with a possible D match to TRBD1 (6 bases). The CDR3 has 13 amino acids. The V end lost 5 bases, the J end lost 6 bases, and 13 bases lay between the germline ends. In germline, CDR1 is MNHEY, CDR2 SVGAGI. CDR3 nucleotides: TGTGCCAGCAGTAACACAGGGTTCCATGGCTACACCTTC. Translation gives CASSNTGFHGYTF.

The rearrangement links TRBV28 to TRBJ1-1; D not certain. The V gene lost 6 bases and the J gene lost 4 bases, with 24 bases spanning the gap. The germline V gene encodes CDR1 MDHEN and CDR2 SYDVKM. This CDR3 has 17 residues. The CDR3 coding sequence is TGTGCCAGCAGCCGTCACCTCATGGCGGGGAGTGGCACTGAAGCTTTCTTT. This gives the protein CASSRHLMAGSGTEAFF.

Remarks on this clone: A read error may be the cause here, since a much bigger clone is one base away. The sample holds other DNA sequences that translate to the same CDR3. The rearrangement joins TRBV7-2 to TRBJ2-7; D call uncertain. Germline-derived CDR1 and CDR2 are SGHTA and FQGNSA. V shed 4 bases and J shed 3 bases, with 4 bases lying between them. The length of the CDR3 is 11 residues. The DNA for the CDR3 is TGTGCCAGCAGCTCCATCTACGAGCAGTACTTC. It codes for CASSSIYEQYF.

J is TRBJ2-2 and V is TRBV11-2; D possibly corresponds to TRBD2 (6 bases). Germline lookup yields CDR1 SGHAT and CDR2 FQNNGV. CDR3 length: 15 amino acids. Trimming removed 5 bases from V and 0 bases from J, with 10 bases in between. CDR3 DNA sequence: TGTGCCAGCAGCCTGGGACTTCCGAACACCGGGGAGCTGTTTTTT. Protein sequence: CASSLGLPNTGELFF.

Notes on this clone: This sample includes further DNA sequences coding for the same CDR3. The chain joins TRBV7-9 to TRBJ1-5, with D tentatively TRBD1 (6 bases). Germline assignment: CDR1 SEHNR and CDR2 FQNEAQ (reference sequence). V was trimmed by 3 bases and J by 3 bases, leaving 9 bases between them. The CDR3 loop spans 14 amino acids. DNA of the CDR3: TGTGCCAGCAGCTTGCAGGGGTCCAATCAGCCCCAGCATTTT. Its protein product is CASSLQGSNQPQHF.

CDR3 nucleotides: TGTGCCAGCAGGTCCCTGAAAAGCGGGTCCTACGAGCAGTACTTC. It specifies CASRSLKSGSYEQYF. The V and J genes are TRBV27 and TRBJ2-7, with D tentatively TRBD2 (6 bases). The V gene lost 6 bases and the J gene lost 1 base, with 16 bases spanning the gap. The CDR3 is made up of 15 amino acids. Germline loops: CDR1 MNHEY, CDR2 SMNVEV (reference sequence).

The rearrangement uses TRBV29-1 and TRBJ1-3, with 8 bases lining up with TRBD1. After removal of 3 bases from V and 2 bases from J, the junction contained 6 bases not matched to a gene. Germline CDR1 reads SQVTM; CDR2 reads ANQGSEA. The CDR3 covers 15 residues. CDR3: CSVELEQGAGNTIYF. The CDR3 nucleotides are TGCAGCGTTGAGCTGGAACAGGGGGCTGGAAACACCATATATTTT.

Concerning this clone itself: The junction does not match germline at one end; this may be a read error. The genes are TRBV7-7 and TRBJ2-2, with 13 positions matching TRBD2. This CDR3 is 16 amino acids long. Germline V gene data show CDR1 as SSHAT and CDR2 as FNYEAQ (reference sequence). For the CDR3, the DNA is TGTGCTAGCAGCTCGGGACTAGCGGGGCTAACCGGGGAGCTGTTTTTT. Residues: CASSSGLAGLTGELFF.

This clone was counted once. The identical CDR3 is also encoded by other nucleotide sequences in the sample. The V and J genes are TRBV7-9 and TRBJ2-3; 12 bases line up with TRBD2. Germline V gives CDR1 SEHNR, CDR2 FQNEAQ (reference sequence). The length of the CDR3 is 17 residues. V lost 1 base, J lost 0 bases, and 2 bases stayed unmatched. The DNA for the CDR3 is TGTGCCAGCAGCTTAGGAGGACTAGCGGGAAGCACAGATACGCAGTATTTT. Translating it yields CASSLGGLAGSTDTQYF.

The chain has TRBV11-2 and TRBJ2-7, with TRBD1 as a possible D gene (6 bases). Trimming left V 1 base short and J 6 bases short, with 7 bases between. This CDR3 has 12 residues. The germline gives CDR1 SGHAT, CDR2 FQNNGV. In DNA form, the CDR3 reads TGTGCCAGCAGCTTAGCAGGGGTCGAGCAGTACTTC. Its translation is CASSLAGVEQYF.

The V gene is TRBV5-1, the J gene TRBJ2-5; 13 positions agree with TRBD2. Germline CDR1 is SGHRS and CDR2 is YFSETQ. The trim removed 4 bases at V and 2 bases at J, leaving 5 bases unmatched. The CDR3 totals 16 residues. CDR3 protein: CASSKGLAGSQETQYF. CDR3 in DNA: TGCGCCAGCAGCAAGGGACTAGCGGGGAGTCAAGAGACCCAGTACTTC.

The J gene is TRBJ2-7, the V gene TRBV7-2; no firm D call. Trimming took off 2 bases at V and 2 bases at J, with 10 bases between the two ends. The CDR3 sequence is 14 residues long. Germline-derived CDR1 and CDR2 are SGHTA and FQGNSA. CDR3 DNA sequence: TGTGCCAGCAGCTTATTGCAGGTGGCCTACGAGCAGTACTTC. It yields the protein CASSLLQVAYEQYF.

The chain is built from TRBV9 and TRBJ1-2; D is unclear. The V gene's germline CDR1 is SGDLS and CDR2 YYNGEE. The CDR3 is made up of 15 amino acids. Between the trimmed V and J ends, which lost 0 bases and 0 bases, there was a span of 9 bases. CDR3 in DNA: TGTGCCAGCAGCGTAGAGCAGACGCCTAACTATGGCTACACCTTC. Its translation is CASSVEQTPNYGYTF.

The chain recombines TRBV4-1 with TRBJ2-3, with 11 positions matching TRBD2. Per the germline V gene, CDR1 is MGHRA and CDR2 is YSYEKL. The CDR3 is made up of 14 amino acids. J lost 3 bases, V lost 5 bases, and 1 base had no gene match. CDR3: CASSGTSGTDTQYF. The CDR3 DNA follows: TGCGCCAGCAGCGGGACTAGCGGTACAGATACGCAGTATTTT.

The chain couples TRBV5-1 to TRBJ2-7, with 9 bases matching TRBD1. The trim removed 2 bases at V and 5 bases at J, leaving 5 bases unmatched. CDR1 and CDR2 (germline): SGHRS, YFSETQ. CDR3 size: 14 residues. The CDR3 region has the DNA TGCGCCAGCAGCTTAATACAGGGGGCGAACGAGCAGTACTTC. Protein product: CASSLIQGANEQYF.

The CDR3 reads CASSMGEGQYF. CDR3 in DNA: TGTGCCAGCAGCATGGGGGAGGGGCAGTATTTT. The chain recombines TRBV11-2 with TRBJ2-3; 7 bases are shared with TRBD2. Trimming at V came to 5 bases and at J to 11 bases, leaving 4 bases not matched to a gene. Germline-derived CDR1 and CDR2 are SGHAT and FQNNGV. The CDR3 loop spans 11 amino acids.

The chain couples TRBV7-8 to TRBJ2-7; D ambiguous. V lost 2 bases, J lost 2 bases, and 10 bases lay in between. The CDR3 is 14 residues long. CDR1 is SGHVS and CDR2 is FQNEAQ in the germline V gene. The DNA for the CDR3 is TGTGCCAGCAGCTTATTGGGCAGCACCTACGAGCAGTACTTC. It is translated as CASSLLGSTYEQYF.

Of note for this clone: Other DNA sequences within the sample encode an identical CDR3. The chain couples TRBV27 to TRBJ2-5, with D hard to call. CDR1 and CDR2 (germline): MNHEY, SMNVEV (reference sequence). This CDR3 is built from 15 residues. Trimming shortened V by 0 bases and J by 2 bases, and 10 bases separated the two germline ends. The CDR3 DNA follows: TGTGCCAGCAGTTTATCCGGATTGTCGCAAGAGACCCAGTACTTC. Its protein product is CASSLSGLSQETQYF.

As to this clone: The sample carries other DNA sequences with the same CDR3. The genes are TRBV30 and TRBJ2-1; a weak D match, TRBD1 (5 bases). CDR1 and CDR2 (germline): GTSNPN, SVGIG (reference sequence). CDR3 length equals 13 residues. V was trimmed by 3 bases and J by 4 bases, leaving 10 bases between them. The CDR3 reads CAWSVDSYNEQFF. The CDR3 DNA reads as TGTGCCTGGAGCGTTGACAGTTACAATGAGCAGTTCTTC.